This T cell receptor (beta chain) was found in a study of Tregs in tolerant kidney transplant recipients. The overall study: The nonmyeloablative bone marrow transplants came from related graft donors, with transient mixed chimerism.

Clones were read by immunoSEQ multiplex PCR, and TCRdb kept only the in-frame ones, dropping some. Of under 95,000 clones in the sample, approximately 90% are singletons; the top ten hold about 0.34%. Unstimulated Tregs (CD4+CD25+CD127-) and CD4+CD25- non-Tregs were sorted from PBMCs. Regulatory T cells were sorted from thawed PBMCs rested overnight at 37°C with around 180 IU/ml IL-2. General study findings and limits: Expanding Tregs on activated donor B cells appeared to best identify donor-specific TCRbeta clones.

Turning to this clone: Antigen unknown.

Germline V gene data show CDR1 as SGHKS and CDR2 as YYEKEE (reference sequence). Trimming shortened V by 4 bases and J by 6 bases, and 11 bases separated the two germline ends. This CDR3 is 12 amino acids long. The source is a human donor who received a combined kidney and bone marrow transplant. The rearrangement joins TRBV5-5 to TRBJ2-7; possibly TRBD2 for D (5 bases). This specimen consisted of Tregs from blood, obtained before the transplant. For the CDR3, the DNA is TGTGCCAGCAGCCCATGGGAGCTCGAGCAGTACTTC. Its protein is CASSPWELEQYF.